Described below is a single T cell receptor (beta chain) sequence and its context. The sample is drawn from a study of cytotoxic CD8 clonotypes in ibrutinib-treated CLL. Across the whole study: Response sampling came at median around a year of treatment, ranging about 6 to 40 months.

Germline CDR1 is SGHNT and CDR2 is YYREEE (reference sequence). The CDR3 has 14 residues. V shed 5 bases and J shed 4 bases, with 14 bases lying between them. Depths of 1 in 200,000 to 1 in 1 million T cells were the sequencing target. The data were produced by immunoSEQ multiplex PCR, yet TCRdb's version contains in-frame clones alone and is incomplete. This repertoire shows about 140,000 clones, approximately 80% found once; its top ten account for about 7.4%. This TCR was sampled from a human donor with chronic lymphocytic leukemia. The chain combines TRBV5-4 with TRBJ2-3; D not certain. This sample comprised PBMCs, obtained after 36 months of ibrutinib treatment. This chain's CDR3 is CASRGQSRPDTQYF. The CDR3 DNA sequence: TGTGCCAGCAGGGGCCAGTCACGACCAGATACGCAGTATTTT.